Included here is one T cell receptor beta chain sequence, with context. In its sample, this clonotype was seen many times. Its recognized antigen is unknown. Qualities for individual bases were not recorded, and no much larger clone is one base off. These data belong to a study of response to subunit inactivated influenza vaccine (dated by TCRdb to the late 2010s). About the full investigation: To follow how T cells responded to a trivalent subunit inactivated influenza vaccine, the researchers relied on deep quantitative profiling of the T cell receptor repertoire.

The protocol used for the library was RT-PCR. Sequencer: Illumina HiSeq 2500. The public sequencing data were trimmed at Q25 with fastp and processed into clonotypes with MiXCR by TCRdb, which kept only in-frame beta chains. Duplicate CDR3 protein sequences are folded into a single record with the most common DNA and genes. The sample table holds hundreds of thousands of distinct CDR3 sequences, of which under 15% were seen once. Together, the top ten hold less than 15% of the sample. Read against the paper, the sample's time point label means: more than 35 days after influenza vaccine administration. Unmatched junction bases come to 11, with V trimmed by 5 bases and J by 4 bases. From cysteine to phenylalanine, the CDR3 is 17 amino acids long. The sequence is cut down to CDR3 DNA, 51 bases in frame from base 1. The germline V gene gives CDR1 as SGHVS and CDR2 as FQNEAQ. Paper-wide results and their limitations: The authors proposed that each seasonal influenza vaccination may bring in only a limited number of new T cells.

This sequence originates from a man aged 45-60 years who received an inactivated influenza vaccine. Donor details come from another sample of the same person, matched by shared clones. The sample in question was PBMCs from blood, obtained 40 to 50 days after vaccination. The rearranged chain carries TRBV7-8 and TRBJ2-3; 11 of the junction bases match TRBD2. The CDR3 protein is CASSLTTSGSFPDTQYF. The DNA sequence follows: TGTGCCAGCAGCCTAACAACTAGCGGGAGTTTCCCAGATACGCAGTATTTT.